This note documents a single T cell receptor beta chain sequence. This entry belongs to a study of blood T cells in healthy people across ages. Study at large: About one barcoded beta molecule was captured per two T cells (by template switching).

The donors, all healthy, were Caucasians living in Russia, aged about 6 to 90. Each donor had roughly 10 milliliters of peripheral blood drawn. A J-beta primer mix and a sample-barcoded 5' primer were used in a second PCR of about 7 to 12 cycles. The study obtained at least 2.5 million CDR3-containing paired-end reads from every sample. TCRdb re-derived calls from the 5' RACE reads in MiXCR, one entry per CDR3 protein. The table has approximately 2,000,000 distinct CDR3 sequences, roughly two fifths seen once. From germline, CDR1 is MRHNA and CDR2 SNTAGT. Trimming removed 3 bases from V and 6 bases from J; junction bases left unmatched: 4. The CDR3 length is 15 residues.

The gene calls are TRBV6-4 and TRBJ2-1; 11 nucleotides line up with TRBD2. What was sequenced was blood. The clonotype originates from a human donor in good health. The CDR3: CASSDELAGVNEQFF. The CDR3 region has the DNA TGTGCCAGCAGTGATGAACTAGCGGGAGTCAATGAGCAGTTCTTC.